The 25 T cell receptor beta chains given below trace back to one sample, sequenced in a study of post-analysis software for immune sequencing data. General observations from the study: Higher frequency in patients than in controls was seen for roughly five TRBV segments, with TRBV5-6, TRBV5-1 and TRBV20-1 among them.

These TCRs are of unknown antigen specificity. Sequencing libraries made from TCR beta cDNA carried unique molecular identifiers. TCRdb reanalysed the PCR reads using MiXCR and keeps one entry per CDR3 protein. Among roughly 670,000 distinct CDR3 sequences, roughly three fifths were seen once, and the ten largest hold over 9%. The material sequenced was blood. These receptors were obtained from a girl aged 2-15 years with multiple sclerosis.

The V and J genes are TRBV6-1 and TRBJ2-7; D possibly corresponds to TRBD2 (5 bases). This CDR3 region has 15 residues. The germline CDR1 and CDR2 sequences are MNHNS and SASEGT. V lost 4 bases and J lost 5, with 18 bases in between. The CDR3 DNA reads as TGTGCCAGCAGTGGGCCACTAGTTCCAGCGAACGAGCAGTACTTC. Protein product: CASSGPLVPANEQYF.

The chain couples TRBV7-8 to TRBJ1-1; the D gene is possibly TRBD1 (6 bases). Germline V lookup: CDR1 SGHVS, CDR2 FQNEAQ. The CDR3 is 13 residues long. V lost 7 bases and J 5 bases, leaving 14 bases between the germline ends. The CDR3: CASTSQGMTEAFF. The CDR3 coding sequence is TGTGCCAGCACTAGTCAGGGGATGACTGAAGCTTTCTTT.

This clonotype was observed a handful of times. V gene TRBV24-1 combines with J gene TRBJ2-6; a weak D match, TRBD1 (6 bases). CDR3 size: 16 residues. Trimming stripped 1 base from V and 0 bases from J, with 6 bases between. From germline, CDR1 is KGHDR and CDR2 SFDVKD. CDR3 DNA: TGTGCCACCAGTGATTTCAGGGGCTCTGGGGCCAACGTCCTGACTTTC. Amino acids: CATSDFRGSGANVLTF.

V usage is TRBV29-1 and J usage is TRBJ1-2, with 7 bases fitting TRBD1. Germline CDR1 reads SQVTM; CDR2 reads ANQGSEA. The trim removed 4 bases at V and 3 bases at J, leaving 2 bases unmatched. The CDR3 covers 12 residues. In nucleotides, the CDR3 is TGCAGCGTTGTCGACAGGGACTATGGCTACACCTTC. Protein sequence: CSVVDRDYGYTF. Filled out from reference TRBV29-1 and TRBJ1-2, the complete variable domain reads SAVISQKPSRDICQRGTSLTIQCQVDSQVTMMFWYRQQPGQSLTLIATANQGSEATYESGFVIDKFPISRPNLTFSTLTVSNMSPEDSSIYLCSVVDRDYGYTFGSGTRLTVV.

The J gene is TRBJ2-4, the V gene TRBV11-2, with 7 bases aligning to TRBD1. V dropped 5 bases and J dropped 6; count of bases not matched to a gene: 13. This CDR3 spans 16 amino acids. CDR1 is SGHAT, CDR2 FQNNGV, per germline. The CDR3, as DNA: TGTGCCAGCAGCCCTTTAAGGGGACAGCAGCGAAACATTCAGTACTTC. Its protein product is CASSPLRGQQRNIQYF. The complete variable domain, with remaining parts taken from reference TRBV11-2 and TRBJ2-4, reads EAGVAQSPRYKIIEKRQSVAFWCNPISGHATLYWYQQILGQGPKLLIQFQNNGVVDDSQLPKDRFSAERLKGVDSTLKIQPAKLEDSAVYLCASSPLRGQQRNIQYFGAGTRLSVL.

The gene calls are TRBV15 and TRBJ2-5; 9 bases fit TRBD2. V shed 5 bases, J shed 1 base, and the junction held 17 bases outside the gene matches. The CDR3 loop spans 19 amino acids. Germline V gives CDR1 LNHNV, CDR2 YYDKDF (reference sequence). In DNA form, the CDR3 reads TGTGCCACCAGCGGAAGAGACGGGGGTGGCGGGAGGGTCCAAGAGACCCAGTACTTC. The encoded protein is CATSGRDGGGGRVQETQYF. The full variable domain, rest sourced from reference TRBV15 and TRBJ2-5, is DAMVIQNPRYQVTQFGKPVTLSCSQTLNHNVMYWYQQKSSQAPKLLFHYYDKDFNNEADTPDNFQSRRPNTSFCFLDIRSPGLGDTAMYLCATSGRDGGGGRVQETQYFGPGTRLLVL.

This clonotype was detected only a few times. The J gene is TRBJ2-3, the V gene TRBV27, with D uncertain. The V gene lost 1 base and the J gene lost 5 bases, with 7 bases spanning the gap. The CDR3 sequence is 13 residues long. Germline V gene lookup returns CDR1 MNHEY and CDR2 SMNVEV (reference sequence). CDR3 DNA: TGTGCCAGCAGTTTATACCTCTTAGATACGCAGTATTTT. Protein sequence: CASSLYLLDTQYF.

There are a few counts of this clonotype. The chain carries TRBV20-1 and TRBJ2-3; D might be TRBD2 (6 bases). Trimming pared 6 bases from V and 0 bases from J, leaving 13 bases between. The CDR3 is 14 residues long. CDR1 and CDR2 (germline): DFQATT, SNEGSKA (reference sequence). The CDR3 sequence is CSAVSGTSTDTQYF. DNA of the CDR3: TGCAGTGCGGTATCCGGGACTAGCACAGATACGCAGTATTTT.

The genes are TRBV20-1 and TRBJ1-1, with D perhaps matching TRBD1 (6 bases). V shed 3 bases and J shed 1 base, with 9 bases lying between them. CDR3 length: 13 amino acids. The germline gives CDR1 DFQATT, CDR2 SNEGSKA (reference sequence). Written as DNA, the CDR3 is TGCAGTGCTAGTCAGGGGACGAACACTGAAGCTTTCTTT. Translated: CSASQGTNTEAFF.

The J gene is TRBJ1-4, the V gene TRBV7-6; possibly TRBD1 for D (5 bases). CDR3 length equals 14 residues. V lost 5 bases to trimming and J lost 4 bases, with 11 bases between them. Germline CDR1 SGHVS, CDR2 FNYEAQ. The chain's CDR3 is CASSPRGDNEKLFF. The CDR3 DNA is TGTGCCAGCAGCCCACGGGGGGATAATGAAAAACTGTTTTTT. The full variable domain, rest sourced from reference TRBV7-6 and TRBJ1-4, is GAGVSQSPRYKVTKRGQDVALRCDPISGHVSLYWYRQALGQGPEFLTYFNYEAQQDKSGLPNDRFSAERPEGSISTLTIQRTEQRDSAMYRCASSPRGDNEKLFFGSGTQLSVL.

V gene TRBV7-3 combines with J gene TRBJ2-1; possibly TRBD1 or TRBD2 for D (8 bases each). Deletions cut 4 bases from V and 8 bases from J, with 24 bases between. This CDR3 is 17 amino acids long. Germline CDR1 reads SGHTA; CDR2 reads FQGTGA. The CDR3 reads CASSSSPGGPGGHEQFF. Here the CDR3 DNA reads TGTGCCAGCAGCTCTAGCCCAGGGGGCCCGGGAGGGCATGAGCAGTTCTTC.

The V gene is TRBV3-1, the J gene TRBJ2-1, with 13 positions matching TRBD2. V shed 1 base and J 7 bases; nucleotides not matched to a gene: 4. CDR1 is LGHDT, CDR2 YNNKEL, per germline (reference sequence). This CDR3 spans 16 amino acids. This CDR3 is CASSQVTSGRLNEQFF. The DNA of the CDR3 is TGTGCCAGCAGCCAAGTGACTAGCGGGAGGTTGAATGAGCAGTTCTTC.

V is TRBV6-5 and J is TRBJ2-2; 14 bases agree with TRBD2. Germline V lookup: CDR1 MNHEY, CDR2 SVGAGI. This CDR3 spans 17 amino acids. With V trimmed by 4 bases and J by 5 bases, 6 bases remained unmatched. The CDR3 loop is CASSLGLAGVRTGELFF. The CDR3 DNA sequence: TGTGCCAGCAGTTTGGGACTAGCGGGAGTGCGGACCGGGGAGCTGTTTTTT.

The chain joins TRBV20-1 to TRBJ2-3, with 10 bases that match TRBD2. Trimming took 3 bases from V and 4 from J; bases not matched to a gene: 13. The CDR3 extends over 17 amino acids. Germline-derived CDR1 and CDR2 are DFQATT and SNEGSKA (reference sequence). The CDR3, as DNA: TGCAGTGCTAGTCCAATAGCGGGGGGCTTGTTCGCAGATACGCAGTATTTT. Translation gives CSASPIAGGLFADTQYF.

The CDR3 loop reads CASGHTRWRGYTF. The DNA for the CDR3 is TGCGCCAGCGGACACACCAGGTGGCGAGGCTACACCTTC. The V and J genes are TRBV4-3 and TRBJ1-2, with D perhaps TRBD1 (5 bases). The CDR3 totals 13 residues. Per the germline V gene, CDR1 is LGHNA and CDR2 is YSLEER. V was trimmed by 8 bases and J by 8 bases, leaving 18 bases between them.

The DNA for the CDR3 is TGTGCCAGCAGCTTAGGCCTGGGTACGTTTGGACAACACACAGATACGCAGTATTTT. The encoded protein is CASSLGLGTFGQHTDTQYF. This chain connects TRBV11-3 to TRBJ2-3; a weak D match, TRBD1 (5 bases). With 1 base removed from V and 2 bases from J, the gap between germline ends came to 22 bases. Germline assignment: CDR1 SGHNT and CDR2 YENEEA. This CDR3 contains 19 residues.

The V call is TRBV29-1, the J call TRBJ2-7; the D gene is possibly TRBD2 (6 bases). This CDR3 comprises 13 residues. Per germline, CDR1 SQVTM and CDR2 ANQGSEA. Trimming left V 4 bases short and J 3 bases short, with 13 bases between. In DNA form, the CDR3 reads TGCAGCGTTGGAGTAGCGGTGAGCTACGAGCAGTACTTC. Its protein product is CSVGVAVSYEQYF.

In its sample, this clonotype was seen a few times. The chain joins TRBV5-1 to TRBJ2-7; D gene uncertain. The CDR3 extends over 14 amino acids. Trimming removed 4 bases from V and 4 bases from J, with 15 bases in between. Germline V CDR1 and CDR2: SGHRS, YFSETQ. The CDR3 sequence: CASSPAQELYEQYF. The CDR3 coding sequence is TGCGCCAGCAGCCCCGCTCAGGAATTGTACGAGCAGTACTTC.

This clonotype appeared a single time. V gene TRBV10-3 combines with J gene TRBJ1-1, with D perhaps TRBD1 (5 bases). CDR3 length equals 14 residues. The germline V gene has CDR1 ENHRY and CDR2 SYGVKD. With 3 bases removed from V and 1 base from J, the gap between germline ends came to 9 bases. For the CDR3, the DNA is TGTGCCATCAGTGAAGTCGGGGGGAACACTGAAGCTTTCTTT. Protein: CAISEVGGNTEAFF.

The chain joins TRBV5-1 to TRBJ2-1, with 9 nucleotides matching TRBD2. Germline trimming cut 4 bases from V and 6 bases from J; bases unmatched to any gene: 5. Germline values: CDR1 SGHRS, CDR2 YFSETQ. There are 14 residues in the CDR3. The CDR3 sequence: CASSGLAGSNEQFF. The CDR3 DNA reads TGCGCCAGCAGCGGTCTAGCGGGATCCAATGAGCAGTTCTTC.

This chain connects TRBV6-2 or TRBV6-3 to TRBJ2-1, with D possibly TRBD2 on 5 matching bases. Per the germline V gene, CDR1 is MNHEY and CDR2 is SVGEGT. This CDR3 is built from 15 residues. Trimming stripped 6 bases from V and 5 bases from J, with 17 bases between. The CDR3 DNA is TGTGCCAGCAGACCCCTTGGGCCGGGAAACAATGAGCAGTTCTTC. This codes for CASRPLGPGNNEQFF.

The rearrangement joins TRBV28 to TRBJ2-4, with TRBD1 matching 8 bases. The J call is uncertain, as TRBJ2-7 better fits the DNA end. The CDR3 covers 12 residues. Germline V gives CDR1 MDHEN, CDR2 SYDVKM. The CDR3 region has the DNA TGTGCCAGCGGTGGACAGGGAACCGAGCAGTACTTC. It encodes CASGGQGTEQYF.

This clonotype was seen only once. The chain carries TRBV6-6 and TRBJ1-2; TRBD1 matches at 9 bases. Germline loops: CDR1 MNHNY, CDR2 SVGAGI (reference sequence). This CDR3 region has 17 residues. V was pared by 0 bases and J by 2 bases, with 7 bases of the junction left unmatched. In nucleotides, the CDR3 is TGTGCCAGCAGTTACTCCGTCCCGGGACAGGGAAACTATGGCTACACCTTC. Translated: CASSYSVPGQGNYGYTF.

The chain recombines TRBV11-2 with TRBJ2-5, with 7 positions matching TRBD1. With 6 bases clipped from V and 2 bases from J, the junction kept 9 bases outside the gene matches. CDR1 SGHAT and CDR2 FQNNGV come from the germline V gene. The CDR3 is 15 residues long. CDR3 nucleotides: TGTGCCAGCAGTCTATTTCGGACAGGTCAAGAGACCCAGTACTTC. It encodes CASSLFRTGQETQYF. The variable domain in full, with the rest retrieved from reference TRBV11-2 and TRBJ2-5, is EAGVAQSPRYKIIEKRQSVAFWCNPISGHATLYWYQQILGQGPKLLIQFQNNGVVDDSQLPKDRFSAERLKGVDSTLKIQPAKLEDSAVYLCASSLFRTGQETQYFGPGTRLLVL.

The chain joins TRBV29-1 to TRBJ2-1; D uncertain. Germline V gene lookup returns CDR1 SQVTM and CDR2 ANQGSEA. CDR3 length: 12 amino acids. Trimming stripped 7 bases from V and 8 bases from J, with 15 bases between. The CDR3 nucleotides read TGCAGCGGCCGGACGATCTGGTATGAGCAGTTCTTC. This sequence encodes CSGRTIWYEQFF.